These 3 T cell receptor beta chains came from one sample sequenced in a study of cytomegalovirus exposure and HLA in healthy donors. The primer mix had 60 Vbeta and 13 Jbeta primers. Clones were read by immunoSEQ multiplex PCR, and TCRdb kept only the in-frame ones, dropping some. The sample records roughly 170,000 clones, roughly 88% being singletons. Material for sequencing was PBMCs. Receptors originate from a girl aged 2 to 9 in good health and CMV-seropositive.

J is TRBJ2-1 and V is TRBV19; tentative D call: TRBD1 (6 bases). Trimming pared 3 bases from V and 4 bases from J, leaving 13 bases between. CDR1 and CDR2 (germline): LNHDA, SQIVND (reference sequence). The CDR3 consists of 15 residues. The chain's CDR3 is CASSISWGQYNEQFF. In nucleotides, the CDR3 is TGTGCCAGTAGTATTTCGTGGGGGCAGTACAATGAGCAGTTCTTC.

V gene TRBV19 combines with J gene TRBJ2-1; D is unresolved. V lost 3 bases and J lost 1, with 4 bases in between. The CDR3 is 13 residues long. Germline CDR1 LNHDA, CDR2 SQIVND (reference sequence). CDR3 in amino acids: CASSMSSYNEQFF. As DNA, the CDR3 is TGTGCCAGTAGTATGTCATCCTACAATGAGCAGTTCTTC.

The chain combines TRBV9 with TRBJ1-3; 7 bases are shared with TRBD1. The CDR3 length is 17 residues. Germline CDR1 is SGDLS and CDR2 is YYNGEE. Trimming removed 0 bases from V and 4 bases from J; junction bases left unmatched: 10. This chain's CDR3 is CASSVGNTGDSGNTIYF. CDR3 nucleotide sequence: TGTGCCAGCAGCGTAGGAAACACAGGGGACTCAGGAAACACCATATATTTT.